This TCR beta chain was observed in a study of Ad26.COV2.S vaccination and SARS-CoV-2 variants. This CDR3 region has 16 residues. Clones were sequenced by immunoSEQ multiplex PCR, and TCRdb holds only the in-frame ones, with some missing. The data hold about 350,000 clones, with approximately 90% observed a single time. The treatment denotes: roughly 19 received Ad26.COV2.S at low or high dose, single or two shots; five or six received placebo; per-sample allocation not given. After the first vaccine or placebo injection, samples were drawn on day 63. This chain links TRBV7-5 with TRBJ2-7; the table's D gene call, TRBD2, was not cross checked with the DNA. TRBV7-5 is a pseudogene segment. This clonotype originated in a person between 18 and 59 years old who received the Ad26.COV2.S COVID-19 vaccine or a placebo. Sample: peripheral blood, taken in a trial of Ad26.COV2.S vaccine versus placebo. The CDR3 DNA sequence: TGTGCCAGAAGCCTAAAAGCGGGTGGGCCTAACTACGAGCAGTACTTC. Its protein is CARSLKAGGPNYEQYF.